These T cell receptor beta chains were read from a single sample in a study of CD8+ T cells in alopecia areata. Some clones are missing from TCRdb's copy, which holds only in-frame ones; the method was immunoSEQ multiplex PCR. The data contain some 95,000 clones, 44% of them singletons. The sequences come from CD8+ T cells sorted from blood, collected at week 24, from a patient treated with tofacitinib. The receptors here all came from a human donor with alopecia areata. Each CDR3 is given with its conserved first and last residue. D genes are given only for firm matches. Part of the rows lack a size; the others show once, few, many or a class for expanded clones.

j_call,clone_size,d_call,v_call,cdr3_aa,cdr3_nt
TRBJ2-1,-,-,TRBV6-5,CASSYKIANEQFF,TGTGCCAGCAGTTACAAGATAGCCAATGAGCAGTTCTTC
TRBJ2-7,once,-,TRBV28,CASTPRGGRYEQYF,TGTGCCAGCACACCCCGTGGAGGGAGGTACGAGCAGTACTTC
TRBJ2-1,-,-,TRBV4-1,CASSQGVMYNEQFF,TGCGCCAGCAGCCAAGGAGTCATGTACAATGAGCAGTTCTTC
TRBJ2-3,few,TRBD2,TRBV10-3,CAISGSTSGRGTDTQYF,TGTGCCATCAGTGGTTCGACTAGCGGGAGAGGCACAGATACGCAGTATTTT
TRBJ2-1,-,TRBD2,TRBV9,CASSPELAGSYNEQFF,TGTGCCAGCAGCCCGGAACTAGCGGGTTCCTACAATGAGCAGTTCTTC
TRBJ2-2,few,TRBD1,TRBV27,CASSTTGTGVGLFF,TGTGCCAGCAGTACTACCGGGACAGGGGTAGGGCTGTTTTTT
TRBJ2-2,-,-,TRBV4-1,CASSHITGELFF,TGCGCCAGCAGCCACATCACCGGGGAGCTGTTTTTT
TRBJ2-3,few,-,TRBV7-2,CASSLVFADTQYF,TGTGCCAGCAGCTTAGTTTTCGCAGATACGCAGTATTTT
TRBJ1-2,-,-,TRBV7-9,CASSLGFNYGYTF,TGTGCCAGCAGCTTGGGCTTTAACTATGGCTACACCTTC
TRBJ2-7,few,TRBD2,TRBV4-1,CASSQGGSGGTEQYF,TGCGCCAGCAGCCAAGGTGGCAGCGGGGGAACCGAGCAGTACTTC
TRBJ2-1,once,-,TRBV4-1,CASSQETEYNEQFF,TGCGCCAGCAGCCAAGAAACAGAATACAATGAGCAGTTCTTC
TRBJ2-5,once,-,TRBV7-8,CASSSRPSGETQYF,TGTGCCAGCAGCTCACGCCCCTCAGGGGAGACCCAGTACTTC
TRBJ2-5,-,TRBD1,TRBV6-5,CASSTPGGPETQYF,TGTGCCAGCTCGACCCCAGGGGGCCCAGAGACCCAGTACTTC
TRBJ2-5,-,-,TRBV5-1,CASSTRTDGLETQYF,TGCGCCAGCAGCACTAGGACGGACGGCCTAGAGACCCAGTACTTC
TRBJ1-2,-,TRBD1,TRBV27,CASSPTGQGAHYGYTF,TGTGCCAGCAGTCCGACTGGACAGGGGGCACACTATGGCTACACCTTC
TRBJ2-5,-,-,TRBV14,CASSQDTGLVQETQYF,TGTGCCAGCAGCCAAGATACAGGGTTGGTCCAAGAGACCCAGTACTTC
TRBJ2-5,-,TRBD2,TRBV7-9,CASSVAGGGETQYF,TGTGCCAGCAGCGTCGCGGGGGGAGGAGAGACCCAGTACTTC
TRBJ2-3,few,TRBD2,TRBV7-2,CASSLRTSGIVDTQYF,TGTGCCAGCAGCTTAAGGACTAGCGGGATTGTGGATACGCAGTATTTT
TRBJ2-1,-,-,TRBV11-2,CASSPRGVYNEQFF,TGTGCCAGCAGCCCAAGAGGGGTTTACAATGAGCAGTTCTTC
TRBJ2-5,few,-,TRBV29-1,CSVETDRPSQETQYF,TGCAGCGTTGAGACGGACCGCCCGTCCCAAGAGACCCAGTACTTC
TRBJ2-3,-,-,TRBV27,CAISGPGGDTQYF,TGTGCCATCTCCGGGCCGGGCGGAGATACGCAGTATTTT
TRBJ2-1,-,TRBD2,TRBV29-1,CSGAGLAGGNEQFF,TGCAGCGGGGCGGGACTAGCGGGAGGGAATGAGCAGTTCTTC
TRBJ2-6,few,-,TRBV27,CASSLSTAGANVLTF,TGTGCCAGCAGTTTATCGACAGCTGGGGCCAACGTCCTGACTTTC
TRBJ1-1,-,-,TRBV5-8,CASSFGGADTEAFF,TGTGCCAGCAGCTTCGGGGGTGCAGACACTGAAGCTTTCTTT
TRBJ2-1,few,TRBD1,TRBV7-9,CASSNRDRSSYNEQFF,TGTGCCAGCAGCAACCGGGACAGGAGCTCCTACAATGAGCAGTTCTTC
TRBJ2-2,-,TRBD2,TRBV29-1,CSVELLAGIPGELFF,TGCAGCGTTGAATTACTAGCGGGAATACCCGGGGAGCTGTTTTTT
TRBJ1-4,-,TRBD1,TRBV6-6,CASSHAGGKLFF,TGTGCCAGCAGCCACGCAGGGGGAAAACTGTTTTTT
TRBJ2-2,-,-,TRBV27,CASSLTTGELFF,TGTGCCAGCAGTCTCACCACCGGGGAGCTGTTTTTT
TRBJ2-7,-,TRBD1,TRBV7-6,CASSQDRELGREQYF,TGTGCCAGCAGCCAGGACAGGGAGTTGGGTCGGGAGCAGTACTTC
TRBJ2-3,-,-,TRBV7-9,CASSPPSGSGTQYF,TGTGCCAGCAGCCCACCTTCGGGGTCGGGTACGCAGTATTTT
TRBJ2-5,-,-,TRBV4-1,CASSQESRGGETQYF,TGCGCCAGCAGCCAAGAGTCGAGGGGTGGAGAGACCCAGTACTTC
TRBJ1-1,-,-,TRBV7-9,CASMTVNTEAFF,TGTGCCAGCATGACAGTGAACACTGAAGCTTTCTTT
TRBJ2-7,once,-,TRBV6-5,CASSSSAAAEQYF,TGTGCCAGCAGTTCCTCGGCAGCCGCGGAGCAGTACTTC
TRBJ2-3,-,-,TRBV4-1,CASSQAGDTQYF,TGCGCCAGCAGCCAGGCAGGGGATACGCAGTATTTT
TRBJ2-1,-,-,TRBV9,CASSVGGVEQFF,TGTGCCAGCAGCGTAGGGGGGGTTGAGCAGTTCTTC
TRBJ1-5,few,-,TRBV7-9,CASSLGRGSSNQPQHF,TGTGCCAGCAGCTTGGGCAGGGGAAGTAGCAATCAGCCCCAGCATTTT
TRBJ1-5,-,-,TRBV29-1,CSVELESNQPQHF,TGCAGCGTTGAATTGGAGAGCAATCAGCCCCAGCATTTT
TRBJ2-5,few,-,TRBV7-2,CASSLVILQETQYF,TGTGCCAGCAGCTTAGTAATCCTCCAAGAGACCCAGTACTTC
TRBJ1-1,few,-,TRBV9,CASSTPPGAVLNTEAFF,TGTGCCAGCAGCACCCCCCCGGGGGCTGTTTTGAACACTGAAGCTTTCTTT
TRBJ2-3,-,TRBD2,TRBV5-4,CASSGGLAADTQYF,TGTGCCAGCAGCGGGGGACTAGCAGCAGATACGCAGTATTTT
TRBJ1-1,-,-,TRBV30,CAWSVDGVATEAFF,TGTGCCTGGAGTGTAGATGGGGTGGCCACTGAAGCTTTCTTT
TRBJ2-5,few,TRBD2,TRBV4-1,CASSQVAGGQETQYF,TGCGCCAGCAGCCAAGTGGCGGGAGGACAAGAGACCCAGTACTTC
TRBJ1-2,-,TRBD1,TRBV4-1,CASSHTGTGAYGYTF,TGCGCCAGCAGCCATACGGGGACAGGGGCCTATGGCTACACCTTC
TRBJ2-7,-,TRBD2,TRBV9,CASSVAAGAAYEQYF,TGTGCCAGCAGCGTAGCAGCGGGAGCCGCCTACGAGCAGTACTTC
TRBJ2-3,-,-,TRBV19,CASSKSDTQYF,TGTGCCAGTAGTAAGTCAGATACGCAGTATTTT
TRBJ2-2,-,-,TRBV9,CASSGLNTGELFF,TGTGCCAGCAGCGGACTAAACACCGGGGAGCTGTTTTTT
TRBJ2-7,-,TRBD2,TRBV5-1,CASSLTSGSYEQYF,TGCGCCAGCAGCTTGACTAGCGGGAGCTACGAGCAGTACTTC
TRBJ1-2,few,-,TRBV29-1,CSVENPRVSDYGYTF,TGCAGCGTTGAAAATCCCCGGGTTTCTGACTATGGCTACACCTTC
TRBJ2-2,-,TRBD1,TRBV19,CASSTPDRAGELFF,TGTGCCAGTAGTACCCCCGACAGGGCCGGGGAGCTGTTTTTT
TRBJ2-7,-,TRBD1,TRBV27,CASSSYDRAHEQYF,TGTGCCAGCAGTTCATACGACAGGGCCCACGAGCAGTACTTC
TRBJ2-7,few,-,TRBV4-2,CASSQRGGEAGWSYEQYF,TGTGCCAGCAGCCAAAGGGGAGGAGAAGCCGGATGGTCCTACGAGCAGTACTTC
TRBJ2-5,-,-,TRBV9,CASSPRHIQETQYF,TGTGCCAGCAGCCCCCGACATATACAAGAGACCCAGTACTTC
TRBJ2-7,-,-,TRBV4-2,CASSQDRVYEQYF,TGTGCCAGCAGCCAAGACAGGGTATACGAGCAGTACTTC
TRBJ2-2,few,-,TRBV19,CASNEKGGRTGELFF,TGTGCCAGTAACGAGAAAGGGGGTAGGACCGGGGAGCTGTTTTTT
TRBJ2-1,-,TRBD2,TRBV11-2,CASAPLAPSSYNEQFF,TGTGCCAGCGCTCCACTAGCGCCGAGCTCCTACAATGAGCAGTTCTTC
TRBJ2-7,-,TRBD1,TRBV11-2,CASSLNRGYEQYF,TGTGCCAGCAGCTTAAACAGGGGGTACGAGCAGTACTTC
TRBJ2-7,-,-,TRBV2,CASREGASSSYEQYF,TGTGCCTCCCGCGAGGGAGCCTCCTCCTCCTACGAGCAGTACTTC
TRBJ1-4,few,-,TRBV7-8,CASSLGQGTGEKLFF,TGTGCCAGCAGCTTAGGCCAGGGCACGGGTGAAAAACTGTTTTTT
TRBJ2-1,few,TRBD2,TRBV5-1,CASSSALDGRASNEQFF,TGCGCCAGCAGCTCGGCATTGGACGGGAGGGCCTCCAATGAGCAGTTCTTC
TRBJ2-7,-,TRBD2,TRBV29-1,CSVQRGSYEQYF,TGCAGCGTCCAGCGGGGCTCCTACGAGCAGTACTTC